This entry is about one T cell receptor (beta chain). One end of the junction fails to match germline, which may point to a read error. This sample was included in a study of long-term antiretroviral therapy in people with HIV. Germline loops: CDR1 MDHEN, CDR2 SYDVKM. The CDR3 loop spans 12 amino acids. The assay, immunoSEQ v3.0, was run at survey level. Using immunoSEQ multiplex PCR, the repertoire was profiled, and TCRdb retains in-frame clones only, with some absent. The sample contains just under 30,000 clones, around 85% of which appear only once. The chain joins TRBV28 to TRBJ2-3; 10 bases fit TRBD1. This clonotype was obtained from a man aged 50 or older with HIV. The sample was unsorted PBMCs, taken around 5 years before starting antiretroviral therapy. CDR3 residues: CASSYLSGQGLF. The CDR3 DNA is TGTGCCAGCAGTTATCTATCGGGACAGGGGCTATTT.